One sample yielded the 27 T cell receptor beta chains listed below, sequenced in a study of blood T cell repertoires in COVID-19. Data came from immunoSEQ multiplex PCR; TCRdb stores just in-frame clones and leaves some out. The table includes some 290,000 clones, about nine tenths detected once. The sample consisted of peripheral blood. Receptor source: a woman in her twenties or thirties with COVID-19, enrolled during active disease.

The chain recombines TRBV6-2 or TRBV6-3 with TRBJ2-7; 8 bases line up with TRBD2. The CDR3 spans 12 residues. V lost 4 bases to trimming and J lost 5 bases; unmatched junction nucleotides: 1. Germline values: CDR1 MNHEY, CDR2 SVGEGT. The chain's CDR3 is CASSSGGHEQYF. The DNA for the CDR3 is TGTGCCAGCAGTTCGGGGGGGCACGAGCAGTACTTC.

The CDR3: CASRNPGTGNYEQYF. As DNA, the CDR3 is TGTGCCAGCAGAAATCCCGGGACAGGAAACTACGAGCAGTACTTC. The V gene is TRBV27, the J gene TRBJ2-7, with 8 bases matching TRBD1. Trimming cost V 6 bases and J 3 bases; bases outside gene matches: 10. This CDR3 spans 15 amino acids. Germline assignment: CDR1 MNHEY and CDR2 SMNVEV (reference sequence).

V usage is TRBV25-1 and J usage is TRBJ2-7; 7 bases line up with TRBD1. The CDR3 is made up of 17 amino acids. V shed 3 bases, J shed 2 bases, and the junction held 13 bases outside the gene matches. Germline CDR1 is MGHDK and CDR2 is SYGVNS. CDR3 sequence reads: CASSDPSSGQNAYEQYF. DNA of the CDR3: TGTGCCAGCAGTGACCCAAGCTCGGGACAGAACGCCTACGAGCAGTACTTC.

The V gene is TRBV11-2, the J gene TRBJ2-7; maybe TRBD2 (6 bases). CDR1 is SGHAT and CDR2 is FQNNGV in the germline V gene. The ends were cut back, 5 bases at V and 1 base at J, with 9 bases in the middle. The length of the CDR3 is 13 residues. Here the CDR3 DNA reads TGTGCCAGCAGCCCTGGGGGGTCCTACGAGCAGTACTTC. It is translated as CASSPGGSYEQYF.

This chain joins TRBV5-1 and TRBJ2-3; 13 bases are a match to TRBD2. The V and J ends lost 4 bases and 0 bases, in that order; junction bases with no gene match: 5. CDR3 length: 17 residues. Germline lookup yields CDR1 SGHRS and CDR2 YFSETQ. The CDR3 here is CASSRTSGGASTDTQYF. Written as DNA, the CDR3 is TGCGCCAGCAGCAGGACTAGCGGGGGCGCTAGCACAGATACGCAGTATTTT.

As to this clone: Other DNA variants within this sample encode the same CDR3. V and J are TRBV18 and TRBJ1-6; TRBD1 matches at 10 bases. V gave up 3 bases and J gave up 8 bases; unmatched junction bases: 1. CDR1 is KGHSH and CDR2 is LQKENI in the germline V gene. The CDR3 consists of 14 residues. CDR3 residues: CASSPGTGDSPLHF. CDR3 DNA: TGTGCCAGCTCACCCGGGACAGGGGATTCACCCCTCCACTTT.

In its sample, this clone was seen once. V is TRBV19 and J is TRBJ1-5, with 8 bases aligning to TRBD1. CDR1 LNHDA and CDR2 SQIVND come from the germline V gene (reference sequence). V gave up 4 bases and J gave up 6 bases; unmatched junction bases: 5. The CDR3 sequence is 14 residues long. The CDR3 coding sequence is TGTGCCAGTAGTACCCAGGGGGCAGCTCAGCCCCAGCATTTT. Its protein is CASSTQGAAQPQHF.

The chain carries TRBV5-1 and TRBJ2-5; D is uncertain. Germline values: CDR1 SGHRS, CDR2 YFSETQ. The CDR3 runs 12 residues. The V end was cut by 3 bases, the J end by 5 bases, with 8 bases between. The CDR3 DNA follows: TGCGCCAGCAGCTCCGACTTGGAGACCCAGTACTTC. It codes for CASSSDLETQYF.

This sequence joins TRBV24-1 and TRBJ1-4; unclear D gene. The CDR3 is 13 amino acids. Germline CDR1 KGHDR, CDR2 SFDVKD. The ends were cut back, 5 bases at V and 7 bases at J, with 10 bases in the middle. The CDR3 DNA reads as TGTGCCACCAGTGGCCGAACGGGTGAAAAACTGTTTTTT. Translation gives CATSGRTGEKLFF.

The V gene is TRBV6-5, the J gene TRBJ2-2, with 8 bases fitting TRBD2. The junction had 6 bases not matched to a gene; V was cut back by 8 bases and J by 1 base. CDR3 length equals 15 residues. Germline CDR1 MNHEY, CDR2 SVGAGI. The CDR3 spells CASRGGTLNTGELFF. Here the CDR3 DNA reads TGTGCCAGCCGGGGGGGGACGCTGAACACCGGGGAGCTGTTTTTT.

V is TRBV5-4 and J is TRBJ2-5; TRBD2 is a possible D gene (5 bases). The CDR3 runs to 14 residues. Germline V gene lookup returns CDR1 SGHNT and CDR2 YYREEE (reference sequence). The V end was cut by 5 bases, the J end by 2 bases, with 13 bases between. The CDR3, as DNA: TGTGCCAGCAGGACCGGGAACTTACAAGAGACCCAGTACTTC. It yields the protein CASRTGNLQETQYF. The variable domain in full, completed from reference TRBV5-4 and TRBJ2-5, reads ETGVTQSPTHLIKTRGQQVTLRCSSQSGHNTVSWYQQALGQGPQFIFQYYREEENGRGNFPPRFSGLQFPNYSSELNVNALELDDSALYLCASRTGNLQETQYFGPGTRLLVL.

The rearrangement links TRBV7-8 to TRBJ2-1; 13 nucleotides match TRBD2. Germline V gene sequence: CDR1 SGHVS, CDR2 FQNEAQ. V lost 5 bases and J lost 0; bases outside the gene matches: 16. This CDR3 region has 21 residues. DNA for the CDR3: TGTGCCAGCAGCCCCGGACTAGCGGGGGCCGTACGTTCCAGCTCCTACAATGAGCAGTTCTTC. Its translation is CASSPGLAGAVRSSSYNEQFF.

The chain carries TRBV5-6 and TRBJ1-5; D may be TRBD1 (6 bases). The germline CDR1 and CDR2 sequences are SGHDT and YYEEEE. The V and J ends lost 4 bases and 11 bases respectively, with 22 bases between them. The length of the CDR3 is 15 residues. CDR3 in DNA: TGTGCCAGCAGCCTCTGGGAGGGGACAAGGTCGACCCAGCATTTT. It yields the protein CASSLWEGTRSTQHF.

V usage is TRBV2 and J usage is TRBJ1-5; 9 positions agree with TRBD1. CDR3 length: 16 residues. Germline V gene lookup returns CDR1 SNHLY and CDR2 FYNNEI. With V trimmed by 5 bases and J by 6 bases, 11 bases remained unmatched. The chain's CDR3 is CASSLPGTGRIQPQHF. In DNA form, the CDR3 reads TGTGCCAGCAGTTTACCCGGGACAGGGAGGATTCAGCCCCAGCATTTT.

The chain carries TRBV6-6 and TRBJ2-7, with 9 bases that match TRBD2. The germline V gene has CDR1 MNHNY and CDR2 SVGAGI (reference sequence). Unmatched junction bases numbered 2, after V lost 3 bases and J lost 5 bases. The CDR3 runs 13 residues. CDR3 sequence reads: CASSYSGGHEQYF. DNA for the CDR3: TGTGCCAGCAGTTATAGCGGGGGTCACGAGCAGTACTTC.

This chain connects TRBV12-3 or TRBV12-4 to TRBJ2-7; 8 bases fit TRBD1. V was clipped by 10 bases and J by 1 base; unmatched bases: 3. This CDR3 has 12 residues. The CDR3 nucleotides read TGTGCCATAGGACAGGGTTCCTACGAGCAGTACTTC. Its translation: CAIGQGSYEQYF.

The CDR3 DNA reads TGTGCCAGCAGCTCAGGACTAGTCATTGAGCAGTTCTTC. Its translation: CASSSGLVIEQFF. The chain combines TRBV5-6 with TRBJ2-1; 7 bases align to TRBD2. This CDR3 has 13 amino acids. V trimming: 3 bases; J trimming: 9 bases; junction bases outside the gene matches: 6. Germline CDR1 reads SGHDT; CDR2 reads YYEEEE.

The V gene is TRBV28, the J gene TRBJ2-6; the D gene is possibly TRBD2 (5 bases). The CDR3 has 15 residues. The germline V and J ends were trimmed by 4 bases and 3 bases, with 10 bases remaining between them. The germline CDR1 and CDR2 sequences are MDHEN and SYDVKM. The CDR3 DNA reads TGTGCCAGCAGTTCTTGGACTGGTGGGGCCAACGTCCTGACTTTC. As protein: CASSSWTGGANVLTF. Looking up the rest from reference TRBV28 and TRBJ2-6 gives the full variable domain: DVKVTQSSRYLVKRTGEKVFLECVQDMDHENMFWYRQDPGLGLRLIYFSYDVKMKEKGDIPEGYSVSREKKERFSLILESASTNQTSMYLCASSSWTGGANVLTFGAGSRLTVL.

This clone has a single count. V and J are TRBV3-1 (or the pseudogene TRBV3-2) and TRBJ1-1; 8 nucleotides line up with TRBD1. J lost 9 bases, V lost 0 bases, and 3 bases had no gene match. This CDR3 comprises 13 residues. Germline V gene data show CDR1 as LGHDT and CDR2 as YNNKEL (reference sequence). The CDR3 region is CASSQDTGGKAFF. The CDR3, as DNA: TGTGCCAGCAGCCAAGACACAGGGGGGAAAGCTTTCTTT.

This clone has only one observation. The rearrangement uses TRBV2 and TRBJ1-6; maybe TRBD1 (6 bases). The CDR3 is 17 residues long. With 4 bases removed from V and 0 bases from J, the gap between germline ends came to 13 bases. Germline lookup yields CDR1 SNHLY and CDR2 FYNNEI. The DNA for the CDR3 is TGTGCCAGCAGTGCGGGGGGCAAGACCTCCTATAATTCACCCCTCCACTTT. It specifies CASSAGGKTSYNSPLHF.

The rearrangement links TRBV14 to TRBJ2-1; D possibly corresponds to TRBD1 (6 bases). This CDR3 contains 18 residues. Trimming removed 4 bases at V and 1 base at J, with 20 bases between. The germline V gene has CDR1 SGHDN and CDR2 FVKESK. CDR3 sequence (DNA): TGTGCCAGCAGCCTCTACTACAGGGAGCCCGCATCCTACAATGAGCAGTTCTTC. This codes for CASSLYYREPASYNEQFF.

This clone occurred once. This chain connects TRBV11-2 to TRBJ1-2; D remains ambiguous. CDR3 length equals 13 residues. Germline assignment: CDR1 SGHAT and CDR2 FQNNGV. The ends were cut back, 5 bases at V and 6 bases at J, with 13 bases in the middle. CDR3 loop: CASSPGSHHGYTF. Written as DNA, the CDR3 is TGTGCCAGCAGCCCGGGGTCTCACCATGGCTACACCTTC.

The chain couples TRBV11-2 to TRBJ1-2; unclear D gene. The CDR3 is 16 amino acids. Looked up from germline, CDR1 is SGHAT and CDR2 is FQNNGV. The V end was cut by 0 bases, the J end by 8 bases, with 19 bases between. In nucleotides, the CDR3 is TGTGCCAGCAGCTTAGATCCTGCAGGCCAACAGTCGGGCTACACCTTC. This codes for CASSLDPAGQQSGYTF.

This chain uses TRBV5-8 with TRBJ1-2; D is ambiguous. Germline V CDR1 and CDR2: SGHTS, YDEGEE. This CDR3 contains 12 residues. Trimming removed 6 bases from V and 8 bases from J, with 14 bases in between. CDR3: CASNLIKRGYTF. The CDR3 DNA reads TGTGCCAGCAACCTAATAAAGCGGGGCTACACCTTC.

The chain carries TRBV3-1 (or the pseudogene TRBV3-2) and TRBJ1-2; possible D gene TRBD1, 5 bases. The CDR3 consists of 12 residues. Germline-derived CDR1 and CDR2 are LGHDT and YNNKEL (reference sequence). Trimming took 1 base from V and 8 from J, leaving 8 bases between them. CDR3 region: CASSQGGLGYTF. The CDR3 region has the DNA TGTGCCAGCAGCCAAGGGGGCCTGGGCTACACCTTC.

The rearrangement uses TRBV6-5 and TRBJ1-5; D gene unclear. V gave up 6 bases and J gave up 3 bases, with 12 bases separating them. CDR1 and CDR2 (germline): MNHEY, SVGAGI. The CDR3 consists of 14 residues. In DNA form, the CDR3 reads TGTGCCAGCAGCTATGACGGACTCAATCAGCCCCAGCATTTT. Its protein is CASSYDGLNQPQHF.

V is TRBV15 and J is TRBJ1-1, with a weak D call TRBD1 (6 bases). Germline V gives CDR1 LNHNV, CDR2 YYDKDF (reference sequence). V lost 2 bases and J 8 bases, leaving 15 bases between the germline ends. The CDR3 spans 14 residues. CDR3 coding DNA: TGTGCCACCAGCAGAAATAGGGACGGGACAGAAGCTTTCTTT. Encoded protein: CATSRNRDGTEAFF.